This TCR beta chain is from a study of blood T cells in healthy people across ages. A second about 7 to 11 cycle PCR used barcoded and J-beta primers. Each CDR3 protein is one row after TCRdb ran MiXCR on the 5' RACE reads. The table includes about 760,000 distinct CDR3 sequences, around 25% detected once. The CDR3 totals 16 residues. V was cut by 4 bases and J by 0 bases, with 17 bases left in between. CDR1 is DFQATT, CDR2 SNEGSKA, per germline (reference sequence). This clonotype was seen more than once but under ten times. Each donor had roughly 10 milliliters of peripheral blood drawn. This same sample was also part of a study on T cells of mothers and their children.

The rearrangement joins TRBV20-1 to TRBJ2-3, with D perhaps TRBD2 (6 bases). This sequence was found in a boy between 10 and 17 years old in good health. The sequenced sample was blood. CDR3 loop: CSATRDGGVSTDTQYF. In nucleotides, the CDR3 is TGCAGTGCTACCAGAGACGGGGGTGTGAGCACAGATACGCAGTATTTT.